Below, 26 T cell receptor beta chains from the same sample are listed, as sequenced in a study of T cell clusters in autoimmune cytopenias. One tube held mixed TRB-A and TRB-B primer pools for touch-down PCR. TCRdb re-called the multiplex PCR reads; one entry per CDR3 protein, DNA not given. The listing contains some 6,000 distinct CDR3 sequences. Each sample's input was 250 ng genomic DNA, 30,000 to 45,000 genome equivalents. Sequencing was performed on peripheral blood. Every receptor here comes from a human donor with an autoimmune cytopenia or autoimmune hepatitis (not recorded which).

The V gene is TRBV4-2, the J gene TRBJ2-2. The length of the CDR3 is 17 residues. Germline V lookup: CDR1 LGHNA, CDR2 YNFKEQ. The CDR3 reads CASTLGSDGSHTGELFF.

The chain employs TRBV12-3 or TRBV12-4 and TRBJ2-7; the TCRdb D gene call, TRBD2, has no DNA to confirm it. The CDR3 consists of 13 residues. The CDR3: CASSYESGSEQYF.

The chain joins TRBV12-3 or TRBV12-4 to TRBJ2-7; TCRdb designates TRBD2, a call that cannot be tested without DNA. The CDR3 sequence is 14 residues long. The CDR3 spells CASASPRGNYEQYF.

This clonotype registers large by frequency. The CDR3 sequence: CASAFERTSGGLQETQYF. The chain carries TRBV6-2 or TRBV6-3 and TRBJ2-5; TCRdb's D call of TRBD2 is untestable without DNA. Germline V lookup: CDR1 MNHEY, CDR2 SVGEGT. The CDR3 runs 18 residues.

This chain's CDR3 is CASSEGSRWWGVYEQYF. V usage is TRBV6-5 and J usage is TRBJ2-7. Per the germline V gene, CDR1 is MNHEY and CDR2 is SVGAGI. This CDR3 contains 17 residues.

This clonotype is deemed medium-sized (0.01 to 0.1%) by its frequency. The J gene is TRBJ2-7, the V gene TRBV6-5; TCRdb indicates TRBD1, and absent DNA this call remains unverified. Germline V gene sequence: CDR1 MNHEY, CDR2 SVGAGI. The CDR3 spans 16 residues. This chain's CDR3 is CASSYSGGTEIYEQYF.

Considering frequency, this clonotype is medium-sized. This chain joins TRBV24-1 and TRBJ2-2; TCRdb lists TRBD2, though no DNA is available to test this call. This CDR3 has 15 amino acids. The germline CDR1 and CDR2 sequences are KGHDR and SFDVKD. CDR3 protein: CATSVVAGRTGELFF.

V usage is TRBV12-3 or TRBV12-4 and J usage is TRBJ2-7; TCRdb proposes TRBD1, but this gene call is untestable without DNA. The CDR3 is 16 amino acids. The CDR3 spells CASSQTWTVRGAEQYF.

This clonotype is identified as medium-sized from frequency. The rearrangement uses TRBV10-3 and TRBJ2-3; without DNA, the TCRdb call of TRBD1 cannot be checked. The germline V gene encodes CDR1 ENHRY and CDR2 SYGVKD. The CDR3 contains 12 residues. The CDR3 region is CAVQGGTDTQYF.

By frequency, this clonotype registers medium-sized. V gene TRBV12-3 or TRBV12-4 combines with J gene TRBJ2-3. This CDR3 has 14 amino acids. CDR3 amino acids: CASSFSGPTDTQYF.

This clonotype is medium-sized by frequency. The chain couples TRBV10-3 to TRBJ2-3; TCRdb's D call, TRBD1, is unchecked because there is no DNA. Germline lookup yields CDR1 ENHRY and CDR2 SYGVKD. The length of the CDR3 is 13 residues. The CDR3 protein is CAISASGADTQYF.

The chain recombines TRBV20-1 with TRBJ2-7; TCRdb reports TRBD2, a call that lacks DNA to check it against. CDR1 DFQATT and CDR2 SNEGSKA come from the germline V gene (reference sequence). The CDR3 totals 16 residues. The CDR3 is CSATSGTSGGRYEQYF.

The genes are TRBV5-6 and TRBJ1-1. Germline CDR1 reads SGHDT; CDR2 reads YYEEEE. CDR3 length: 15 residues. CDR3 sequence: CASSFVLSTNTEAFF.

Frequency places this clonotype as medium-sized. V gene TRBV29-1 combines with J gene TRBJ2-1; lacking DNA, the TRBD2 call made by TCRdb goes unchecked. The V gene's germline CDR1 is SQVTM and CDR2 ANQGSEA. The CDR3 has 15 residues. CDR3 protein: CSVTRTSVPGDEQFF.

The rearrangement links TRBV11-3 to TRBJ2-1; TCRdb lists TRBD1, though no DNA is available to test this call. CDR3 length equals 15 residues. Germline assignment: CDR1 SGHNT and CDR2 YENEEA. The CDR3: CASSTGTGGFNEQFF.

This clonotype is classed as medium-sized (0.01 to 0.1%) by frequency. This chain connects TRBV29-1 to TRBJ2-5. The CDR3 length is 15 residues. Germline V gene lookup returns CDR1 SQVTM and CDR2 ANQGSEA. The CDR3 protein is CSVVPVNRHQETQYF.

The chain's CDR3 is CASSQPSRTEANYGYTF. The chain uses TRBV14 and TRBJ1-2; with no DNA, the TCRdb D assignment of TRBD1 cannot be verified. The germline V gene encodes CDR1 SGHDN and CDR2 FVKESK. CDR3 length: 17 residues.

By frequency, this clonotype registers medium-sized (0.01 to 0.1%). The chain has TRBV6-5 and TRBJ2-1. The CDR3 runs to 11 residues. Germline assignment: CDR1 MNHEY and CDR2 SVGAGI. CDR3 amino acids: CASTNNNEQFF.

This clonotype is labeled medium-sized based on frequency. The V and J genes are TRBV10-3 and TRBJ2-1; as DNA is missing, the TRBD1 call by TCRdb cannot be tested. Germline CDR1 and CDR2: ENHRY and SYGVKD. The CDR3 loop spans 14 amino acids. The CDR3 spells CASSPGQVNHEQFF.

This clonotype shows up as medium-sized by frequency. The chain employs TRBV12-3 or TRBV12-4 and TRBJ2-2; the TRBD1 assignment by TCRdb is unverifiable without DNA. There are 16 residues in the CDR3. The CDR3 sequence: CASSLGFAGDAGELFF.

This sequence joins TRBV27 and TRBJ1-1; the TCRdb call, TRBD1, lacks DNA for checking. The CDR3 has 13 residues. Germline loops: CDR1 MNHEY, CDR2 SMNVEV (reference sequence). The CDR3 spells CASSDGTATEAFF.

The chain has TRBV6-2 or TRBV6-3 and TRBJ1-5. The CDR3 spans 15 residues. Germline-derived CDR1 and CDR2 are MNHEY and SVGEGT. The CDR3 here is CASSYSDSGYQPQHF.

This clonotype shows up as medium-sized by frequency. V and J are TRBV18 and TRBJ2-7; without DNA, the TCRdb call of TRBD2 cannot be checked. The length of the CDR3 is 12 residues. Germline V gives CDR1 KGHSH, CDR2 LQKENI. CDR3 sequence: CASSAGGDEQYF.

V gene TRBV6-1 combines with J gene TRBJ2-2; the D call of TRBD1 rests on TCRdb alone, since no DNA is present to check it. This CDR3 is 16 amino acids long. Germline V gene data show CDR1 as MNHNS and CDR2 as SASEGT. Here the CDR3 reads CASSPWGRSYTGELFF.

The chain joins TRBV5-6 to TRBJ2-2; TCRdb gives TRBD1 as the D gene, but with no DNA this cannot be confirmed. CDR1 and CDR2 (germline): SGHDT, YYEEEE. The CDR3 has 14 amino acids. The CDR3: CASSLGQGTGELFF. The full variable domain, completed using reference TRBV5-6 and TRBJ2-2, is DAGVTQSPTHLIKTRGQQVTLRCSPKSGHDTVSWYQQALGQGPQFIFQYYEEEERQRGNFPDRFSGHQFPNYSSELNVNALLLGDSALYLCASSLGQGTGELFFGEGSRLTVL.

This CDR3 reads CASSYQQGSNQPQHF. This chain connects TRBV6-5 to TRBJ1-5; absent DNA, TCRdb's TRBD1 call cannot be checked. Germline values: CDR1 MNHEY, CDR2 SVGAGI. CDR3 length: 15 amino acids.